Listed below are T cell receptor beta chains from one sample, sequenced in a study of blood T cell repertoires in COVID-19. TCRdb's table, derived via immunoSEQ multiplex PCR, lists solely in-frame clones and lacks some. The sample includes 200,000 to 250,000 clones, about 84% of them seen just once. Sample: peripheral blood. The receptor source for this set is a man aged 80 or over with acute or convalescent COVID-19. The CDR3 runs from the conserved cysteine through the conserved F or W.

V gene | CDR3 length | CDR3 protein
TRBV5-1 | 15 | CASSPGTAYNQPQHF
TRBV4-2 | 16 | CASSPSFGHMNYEQYF
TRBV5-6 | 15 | CASSFVSSYNSPLHF
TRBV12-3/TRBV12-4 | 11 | CASSLSGELFF
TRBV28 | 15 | CASSSTGGRDTEAFF
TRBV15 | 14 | CATSSTGGAYEQYF
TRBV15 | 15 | CATSVGGGTTDTQYF
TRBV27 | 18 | CASSLFGTGAPPHNGYTF
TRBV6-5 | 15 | CASSYLGQTNTEAFF
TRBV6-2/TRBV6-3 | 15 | CASSRSGASTDTQYF